This entry describes one TCR beta chain. The table came from immunoSEQ multiplex PCR; TCRdb's copy has only in-frame clones and leaves some out. Of more than 6,500 clones in the sample, 60% to 80% were seen once. These data originate in a study of cytotoxic CD8 clonotypes in ibrutinib-treated CLL. In the study overall: Partial response occurred in 24 patients and complete response in 2; at median about 70 months, roughly 14 remained remitted and some twelve progressed.

Germline V CDR1 and CDR2: KGHSH, LQKENI. CDR3 length: 14 residues. Germline trimming cut 5 bases from V and 6 bases from J; bases unmatched to any gene: 7. The receptor's source is a human donor with chronic lymphocytic leukemia. V usage is TRBV18 and J usage is TRBJ1-5; TRBD1 matches at 7 bases. The sequencing here drew on PBMCs, taken before ibrutinib treatment. The CDR3 reads CASSGDRVIQPQHF. CDR3 nucleotides: TGTGCCAGCTCAGGCGACAGGGTGATTCAGCCCCAGCATTTT.